This TCR beta chain was sequenced during a study of cytomegalovirus exposure and HLA in healthy donors. Germline-derived CDR1 and CDR2 are SGHRS and YFSETQ. Germline trimming cut 2 bases from V and 3 bases from J; bases unmatched to any gene: 5. The CDR3 spans 15 residues. In the PCR, 60 Vbeta and 13 Jbeta primers were used. Assay used: immunoSEQ multiplex PCR; TCRdb lists only in-frame clones, some missing. The sample holds roughly 190,000 clones, roughly 90% seen once. The TCR sequence derives from a boy younger than 10 in good health and CMV-seronegative. Sequenced material: PBMCs. The J gene is TRBJ2-1, the V gene TRBV5-1; 7 bases match TRBD1. In DNA, the CDR3 is TGCGCCAGCAGCTTACAGGGGCTAGGCTACAATGAGCAGTTCTTC. Its translation: CASSLQGLGYNEQFF. The whole variable domain, filled in from reference TRBV5-1 and TRBJ2-1, reads KAGVTQTPRYLIKTRGQQVTLSCSPISGHRSVSWYQQTPGQGLQFLFEYFSETQRNKGNFPGRFSGRQFSNSRSEMNVSTLELGDSALYLCASSLQGLGYNEQFFGPGTRLTVL.